This note documents a single T cell receptor beta chain sequence. This clone was observed a single time. The antigen it binds to is not known. Within one base of it there is no much larger clone, and no base qualities were kept. The data derive from a study of blood T cell repertoires in COVID-19 (dated by TCRdb to 2020 to 2021). About the study as a whole: Samples from collaborators originated in the United States, Italy and Spain and spanned both the acute and convalescent phases of COVID-19. The material from the prospective study consisted of cDNA or gDNA derived from T cells, B-cell-depleted T cells, or PBMCs. A de-identified subject ID, COVID-19 status, age in years and sex were almost always included in the sample metadata. The repertoires were released in a freely available public database meant as a resource for research on the immune response to SARS-CoV-2. The dataset comprised deeply sampled blood TCRbeta repertoires from subjects exposed to, actively infected with, or recovered from COVID-19. The samples were drawn from the first 160 participants of the ongoing ImmuneRACE study and from over 950 subjects provided by 6 global collaborators. HLA class I and class II types, where available, came from metadata supplied by the sample provider rather than from assay-based typing. Points the paper makes about the study in general: How much clinical and demographic metadata was included differed by source and by participant, and the metadata was provided uncurated.

Whole blood was collected in K2EDTA tubes by collaborating institutions according to the institutions' own protocols. For TCRbeta analysis, collaborators shipped samples in one of three forms: frozen whole blood, isolated PBMCs, or DNA extracted from either of those sample types. Looking up the germline V gene (reference sequence) yields CDR1 LNHDA and CDR2 SQIVND. From V the trimming removes 4 bases and from J it removes 0 bases, while the gene matches leave 8 bases of the junction unaccounted for. The CDR3 spans 17 residues, from the cysteine through the phenylalanine. The only DNA kept is the CDR3, 51 bases in frame from the first base. TCRbeta CDR3 regions were amplified from genomic DNA by means of the immunoSEQ Assay, a bias-controlled multiplex PCR. Concerning the study's data processing: The number of nucleated cells in each sample was estimated by amplification of reference gene primers within the assay. To quantify the absolute abundance of each unique TCRbeta CDR3 rearrangement, sequence reads were collapsed and filtered. For each sample, productive Simpson clonality was calculated as the square root of Simpson's diversity index across productive rearrangements. TCRdb carries this immuneACCESS record with in-frame sequences only. Its versions omit some clonotypes, under half of them owing to an unresolved V gene in the studies checked, with the rest unexplained. From that table come the V and J calls and clone size; the DNA was used to work out D and trimming. This sample has approximately 97,000 clones in its table, and around 73% of those were observed once. Approximately 9.9% of the sample is in the top ten clones.

Material for sequencing was peripheral blood. Recombination connected TRBV19 to TRBJ1-5, with 8 central nucleotides matching TRBD1. The sequence came from a man in his 60s with active or convalescent COVID-19. The CDR3 is CASSTPTGVNSNQPQHF. The bases are TGTGCCAGTAGTACTCCGACAGGGGTTAATAGCAATCAGCCCCAGCATTTT.